These T cell receptor beta chains were read from a single sample in a study of beta chain features in type 1 diabetes. TCRdb's copy holds only in-frame clones and misses some; the assay was immunoSEQ multiplex PCR. Of approximately 120,000 clones in the sample, roughly 17% were seen once. The sample taken for sequencing was central memory CD4+ T cells from blood. These receptors all come from a man younger than 35 with type 1 diabetes. Each CDR3 is given with its conserved first and last residue. The D gene is left open where the match is weak. Size is omitted from some rows. Given values are once, few, many or a class for expanded clones.

>TRBD1|TRBJ2-5|TRBV5-1|.
TGCGCCAGCAGCTTCGGACAGGGGGGCCAAGAGACCCAGTACTTC
CASSFGQGGQETQYF
>.|TRBJ2-3|TRBV10-3|few
TGTGCCATCAGCTCCGGGACATCGGAAGATACGCAGTATTTT
CAISSGTSEDTQYF
>.|TRBJ2-3|TRBV27|few
TGTGCCAGCAGAGGGGATTGGGTCACAGATACGCAGTATTTT
CASRGDWVTDTQYF
>TRBD2|TRBJ2-3|TRBV25-1|.
TGTGCCAGCAGTCGAGCGGGGGGGCCTGTAGATACGCAGTATTTT
CASSRAGGPVDTQYF
>.|TRBJ2-7|TRBV6-1|few
TGTGCCAGCAGCCACTACGAGCAGTACTTC
CASSHYEQYF
>TRBD2|TRBJ2-1|TRBV30|few
TGTGCCTGGAGTCGGGAGAGCGGGAGGCTGAACAATGAGCAGTTCTTC
CAWSRESGRLNNEQFF
>.|TRBJ2-7|TRBV25-1|few
TGTGCCAGCAGTGAACGCCGGAGCGAGCAGTACTTC
CASSERRSEQYF
>.|TRBJ1-1|TRBV28|.
TGTGCCAGCATCAACCCGGGGGGCTACACTGAAGCTTTCTTT
CASINPGGYTEAFF
>.|TRBJ1-2|TRBV16|few
TGTGCCAGCAGCCAGGGCGGAGACTATGGCTACACCTTC
CASSQGGDYGYTF
>.|TRBJ2-4|TRBV4-2|few
TGTGCCAGCAGCCCGGACAAGGCAAACATTCAGTACTTC
CASSPDKANIQYF
>TRBD2|TRBJ2-5|TRBV30|.
TGTGCCTGGAGTGGTGCGGGAGGCTCCGAGACCCAGTACTTC
CAWSGAGGSETQYF
>.|TRBJ1-5|TRBV7-2|.
TGTGCCAGCGGACTCGATCAGCCCCAGCATTTT
CASGLDQPQHF
>TRBD1|TRBJ2-3|TRBV2|few
TGTGCCAGCAGTTCTCGAACGACAGGGTTACCCACAGATACGCAGTATTTT
CASSSRTTGLPTDTQYF
>TRBD1|TRBJ2-6|TRBV15|.
TGTGCCACCAGCAGAAAAGTACCGGGACAGGTGTACTCTGGGGCCAACGTCCTGACTTTC
CATSRKVPGQVYSGANVLTF
>TRBD1|TRBJ1-2|TRBV5-1|few
TGCGCCAGCAGCTTGACTCACGGACAGGGGAACTATGGCTACACCTTC
CASSLTHGQGNYGYTF
>TRBD2|TRBJ2-5|TRBV27|few
TGTGCCAGCGCCTCGTGGGCTAGCGGGTCTGCGGGGACCCAGTACTTC
CASASWASGSAGTQYF
>.|TRBJ2-1|TRBV28|.
TGTGCCAGCAGTGACGCCTCCTACAATGAGCAGTTCTTC
CASSDASYNEQFF
>.|TRBJ2-7|TRBV20-1|.
TGCAGTGCTAGACGCAACCACGAGCAGTACTTC
CSARRNHEQYF
>TRBD2|TRBJ2-5|TRBV5-4|.
TGTGCCAGCAGCTGGGGGACTAGCGGACAAGAGACCCAGTACTTC
CASSWGTSGQETQYF
>.|TRBJ2-2|TRBV5-1|.
TGCGCCAGCAGCCTACTGCCGGTGAATCGGAACACCGGGGAGCTGTTTTTT
CASSLLPVNRNTGELFF
>TRBD1|TRBJ1-4|TRBV30|few
TGTGCCTGGAGTGTCAGCGACAGGGGAAAACTGTTTTTT
CAWSVSDRGKLFF
>.|TRBJ1-1|TRBV23-1|many
TGCGCCAGCAGTCGAAGACATGGTCGAGCTTTCTTT
CASSRRHGRAFF
>.|TRBJ1-1|TRBV5-1|.
TGCGCCAGCAGCTTGAGTCAGGGACTGAGGCAAGCTTTCTTT
CASSLSQGLRQAFF
>TRBD1|TRBJ2-2|TRBV5-1|once
TGCGCCAGCAGCTCGGACAGGGCTGGAAACACCGGGGAGCTGTTTTTT
CASSSDRAGNTGELFF
>.|TRBJ1-2|TRBV4-1|.
TGCGCCAGCAGCCAGGTGCCGGGCAGGGACCGATTCTATGGCTACACCTTC
CASSQVPGRDRFYGYTF
>TRBD2|TRBJ2-1|TRBV18|.
TGTGCCAGCTCACCCCCGGGACTAGCGGAACCCAATGAGCAGTTCTTC
CASSPPGLAEPNEQFF
>TRBD1|TRBJ2-1|TRBV27|few
TGTGCCAGCAGTTCCCCGGGACAGGCCCTAGGGCAGTTCTTC
CASSSPGQALGQFF
>.|TRBJ2-5|TRBV2|.
TGTGCCTCTACAAAGGGGGGACTGGGAGAGACCCAGTACTTC
CASTKGGLGETQYF
>TRBD2|TRBJ2-2|TRBV5-7|.
TGTGCCAGCAGCTTGAAGGGCATCGGGACTACCGACACCGGGGAGCTGTTTTTT
CASSLKGIGTTDTGELFF
>.|TRBJ1-2|TRBV30|.
TGTGCCTGGAGAAAGGCGGTTTTCTATGGCTACACCTTC
CAWRKAVFYGYTF
>.|TRBJ1-2|TRBV9|many
TGTGCCAGCAGCGTAGATCAGGGGAACTATGGCTACACCTTC
CASSVDQGNYGYTF
>TRBD1|TRBJ2-7|TRBV6-5|.
TGTGCCAGCAGCGGGACAGGGAGCTCCTACGAGCAGTACTTC
CASSGTGSSYEQYF
>.|TRBJ1-2|TRBV5-4|few
TGTGCCAGCAGCCGGACAGACACTAACTATGGCTACACCTTC
CASSRTDTNYGYTF
>.|TRBJ2-4|TRBV2|.
TGTGCCAGCTCCTGGACGCACCTGACATACATTCAGTACTTC
CASSWTHLTYIQYF
>.|TRBJ2-1|TRBV5-1|few
TGCGCCAGCAGCGAGGGTAGCTCCTACAATGAGCAGTTCTTC
CASSEGSSYNEQFF
>.|TRBJ2-3|TRBV6-5|.
TGTGCCAGCAGTTACGGGGTGGCCAGGAGCACAGATACGCAGTATTTT
CASSYGVARSTDTQYF
>.|TRBJ2-4|TRBV21-1|.
TGTGCCAGCAGCAGCTCCGACACGGCAGCCAAAAACATTCAGTACTTC
CASSSSDTAAKNIQYF
>.|TRBJ1-2|TRBV4-1|.
TGCGCCAGCAGCCAAGTTCTGGGGAATTATGGCTACACCTTC
CASSQVLGNYGYTF
>.|TRBJ2-3|TRBV4-1|.
TGCGCCAGCAGCCATCCCCCCGGAGGAGGGGGCATCACAGATACGCAGTATTTT
CASSHPPGGGGITDTQYF
>TRBD1|TRBJ1-1|TRBV9|.
TGTGCCAGCAGCGTAGCCACACAGGGGGCGGGCACTGAAGCTTTCTTT
CASSVATQGAGTEAFF
>TRBD1|TRBJ2-5|TRBV30|few
TGTGCCTGGAGTCGGACAGGGGTACAAGAGACCCAGTACTTC
CAWSRTGVQETQYF
>.|TRBJ2-7|TRBV2|few
TGTGCCAGCAGTCCTAGGCGGGAAAGCTCCTACGAGCAGTACTTC
CASSPRRESSYEQYF
>.|TRBJ2-6|TRBV28|many
TGTGCCAGTTCGGACTCTGGGGCCAACGTCCTGACTTTC
CASSDSGANVLTF
>TRBD2|TRBJ2-3|TRBV18|few
TGTGCCAGCTCCGGACTAGCTGCAGATACGCAGTATTTT
CASSGLAADTQYF
>.|TRBJ1-4|TRBV5-4|.
TGTGCCAGCAGCCCCCGGGGGATTAATGAAAAACTGTTTTTT
CASSPRGINEKLFF
>.|TRBJ1-2|TRBV27|.
TGTGCCAGCGGGTATGACGGACCACCCAACTATGGCTACACCTTC
CASGYDGPPNYGYTF
>.|TRBJ1-1|TRBV18|few
TGTGCCAGCTCACAAGACAGGAACACTGAAGCTTTCTTT
CASSQDRNTEAFF
>.|TRBJ2-1|TRBV19|.
TGTGCCAGTAGTATCCTCGACAGGGAGGGTGAGCAGTTCTTC
CASSILDREGEQFF
>TRBD1|TRBJ2-7|TRBV28|once
TGTGCCAGCAGTTACCCGGTGGGACAGGGCCAAACTACCTACGAGCAGTACTTC
CASSYPVGQGQTTYEQYF
>.|TRBJ1-3|TRBV28|few
TGTGCCAGCAGGGTGACAGGCTCTGGAAACACCATATATTTT
CASRVTGSGNTIYF
>.|TRBJ2-5|TRBV20-1|few
TGCAGTGCTAGAGAAGGGGAGACCCAGTACTTC
CSAREGETQYF
>.|TRBJ1-1|TRBV2|.
TGTGCCAGCAGGAGAGATCAGAACACTGAAGCTTTCTTT
CASRRDQNTEAFF
>.|TRBJ2-7|TRBV20-1|.
TGCAGTGCTAGTGAGCTATCGCTGGAATCCTTC
CSASELSLESF
>TRBD1|TRBJ2-5|TRBV7-2|.
TGTGCCAGCAGCTTTACCCGGACAGGGGGGGAGACCCAGTACTTC
CASSFTRTGGETQYF
>.|TRBJ1-1|TRBV7-2|.
TGTGCCAGCAGCTTCACAAGGAACACTGAAGCTTTCTTT
CASSFTRNTEAFF